This TCR beta chain was identified in a study of identical twins' blood T cells. Study summary: Approximately 50 million reads came from some 12 libraries, six alpha, six beta.

Points from the study as a whole: Shared environment remains a possible cause of twin similarity.

This clonotype has a count of ten or more. What it recognizes is unknown. TCRdb reanalysed the 5' RACE reads using MiXCR and keeps one entry per CDR3 protein. The sample carries a few hundred thousand distinct CDR3 sequences, over 25% recorded once. The V end lost 5 bases, the J end lost 3 bases, and 10 bases lay between the germline ends. Germline values: CDR1 SQVTM, CDR2 ANQGSEA. The CDR3 sequence is 13 residues long. The rearrangement links TRBV29-1 to TRBJ2-2, with no clear D. The specimen was PBMCs. The sequence derives from a woman aged 18 to 55 in good health. CDR3 amino acids: CSVIWMDTGELFF. In DNA form, the CDR3 reads TGCAGCGTTATTTGGATGGACACCGGGGAGCTGTTTTTT.